This entry is about one TCR beta chain. Assay: immunoSEQ multiplex PCR; the TCRdb copy retains only in-frame clones and omits some. Of a few hundred thousand clones in the sample, about 83% were seen once. The sample belongs to a study of Ad26.COV2.S vaccination and SARS-CoV-2 variants. Treatment specified: around 19 received Ad26.COV2.S at low or high dose, single or two shots; about 5 received placebo; per-sample allocation not given. Sampling occurred on day 63 after the first vaccine or placebo injection. Trimming removed 5 bases from V and 4 bases from J; junction bases left unmatched: 1. The CDR3 is 13 residues long.

The chain uses TRBV12-3 or TRBV12-4 and TRBJ1-3; TRBD1 matches 8 bases. The clonotype comes from a person between 18 and 59 years old who received the Ad26.COV2.S COVID-19 vaccine or a placebo. The material was peripheral blood, obtained in a trial of Ad26.COV2.S vaccine versus placebo. DNA of the CDR3: TGTGCCAGCAGTGGGGACAGGGGAAACACCATATATTTT. Protein: CASSGDRGNTIYF.